Shown below are 30 T cell receptor beta chains from a single sample sequenced in a study of T cell repertoires in cytomegalovirus infection. Each CDR3 protein is one row after TCRdb ran MiXCR on the reads. Here the sample spans approximately 200,000 distinct CDR3 sequences, approximately 22% being singletons. The sequenced sample consisted of CD8+ T cells from PBMCs. The receptor source for this set is a human donor in good health (CMV status not recorded). Some clones in this sample may be carry-over from other donors' samples.

This clonotype occurred a few times. The chain links TRBV28 to TRBJ2-2; 9 nucleotides agree with TRBD2. This CDR3 contains 17 residues. Germline lookup yields CDR1 MDHEN and CDR2 SYDVKM. V shed 6 bases, J shed 5 bases, and the junction held 13 bases outside the gene matches. The CDR3 loop reads CASSPSSGKSRTGELFF. The CDR3 nucleotides are TGTGCCAGCAGCCCCTCTAGCGGGAAAAGCAGGACCGGGGAGCTGTTTTTT.

The genes are TRBV7-9 and TRBJ2-7; 7 bases match TRBD2. The CDR3 is 17 residues long. Trimming at V came to 4 bases and at J to 2 bases, leaving 14 bases not matched to a gene. Germline assignment: CDR1 SEHNR and CDR2 FQNEAQ (reference sequence). The CDR3 sequence is CASSSPGRDGPAYEQYF. CDR3 coding DNA: TGTGCCAGCAGCTCCCCTGGGAGGGACGGACCCGCCTACGAGCAGTACTTC.

V usage is TRBV2 and J usage is TRBJ2-5, with 7 bases lining up with TRBD2. This CDR3 is 14 amino acids long. Germline V gene sequence: CDR1 SNHLY, CDR2 FYNNEI. With 6 bases clipped from V and 5 bases from J, the junction kept 9 bases outside the gene matches. The CDR3 DNA is TGTGCCAGCAGCCCCAGGGCGGGGGTGGAGACCCAGTACTTC. It translates to CASSPRAGVETQYF.

The rearrangement links TRBV20-1 to TRBJ2-3; no firm D call. The CDR3 contains 11 residues. Trimming took 7 bases from V and 3 from J, leaving 8 bases between them. Germline loops: CDR1 DFQATT, CDR2 SNEGSKA (reference sequence). This chain's CDR3 is CSGPGTDTQYF. In DNA form, the CDR3 reads TGCAGTGGGCCCGGTACAGATACGCAGTATTTT.

This chain links TRBV14 with TRBJ2-2, with a tentative D call TRBD1 (6 bases). Trimming cost V 3 bases and J 3 bases, with 23 bases left between them. CDR1 is SGHDN and CDR2 is FVKESK in the germline V gene. This CDR3 is built from 19 residues. CDR3 coding DNA: TGTGCCAGCAGCCACCCCGACAGGTCCCGACCCTTCTACACCGGGGAGCTGTTTTTT. Protein: CASSHPDRSRPFYTGELFF.

This clonotype was observed at least ten times. The chain is built from TRBV7-6 and TRBJ2-1; 7 bases map to TRBD2. The CDR3 is 18 residues long. Per the germline V gene, CDR1 is SGHVS and CDR2 is FNYEAQ. The V gene end was trimmed by 5 bases and the J gene end by 0 bases; junction bases not matched to a gene: 13. CDR3 protein: CASSDSVFGGSSYNEQFF. CDR3 bases: TGTGCCAGCAGCGATAGTGTCTTTGGCGGGAGCTCCTACAATGAGCAGTTCTTC.

This sequence joins TRBV30 and TRBJ2-6, with 7 bases identical to TRBD1. V was pared by 3 bases and J by 7 bases, with 9 bases of the junction left unmatched. The CDR3 extends over 15 amino acids. Looked up from germline, CDR1 is GTSNPN and CDR2 is SVGIG (reference sequence). The chain's CDR3 is CAWSDTQGEANVLTF. In DNA, the CDR3 is TGTGCCTGGAGCGACACGCAGGGGGAAGCCAACGTCCTGACTTTC.

The chain carries TRBV12-3 or TRBV12-4 and TRBJ1-1, with D maybe TRBD1 (6 bases). There are 14 residues in the CDR3. Trimming removed 7 bases at V and 4 bases at J, with 16 bases between. The CDR3 here is CASNGTPRVTEAFF. CDR3 sequence (DNA): TGTGCCAGCAATGGGACACCACGCGTCACTGAAGCTTTCTTT.

This chain joins TRBV11-2 and TRBJ2-7; no firm D call. CDR3 size: 16 residues. V was shortened by 3 bases and J by 2 bases, with 17 bases between the two germline ends. CDR1 SGHAT and CDR2 FQNNGV come from the germline V gene. The DNA of the CDR3 is TGTGCCAGCAGCTTGTCGGCTGGGTCGTTTACCTACGAGCAGTACTTC. Its translation is CASSLSAGSFTYEQYF.

This clonotype was recorded once. An end of the junction does not agree with germline; a read error may underlie this. The chain has TRBV6-2 or TRBV6-3 and TRBJ2-1, with 9 bases matching TRBD2. The CDR3 spans 15 residues. Germline V gene sequence: CDR1 MNHEY, CDR2 SVGEGT. CDR3 region: CASSLAGRTYYEQFF. As DNA, the CDR3 is TGTGCCAGCAGTCTAGCGGGGCGTACCTACTATGAGCAGTTCTTC.

This clonotype was detected ten times or more. This sequence joins TRBV7-2 and TRBJ2-7; D is perhaps TRBD2 (6 bases). Germline CDR1 is SGHTA and CDR2 is FQGNSA. The CDR3 length is 15 residues. Trimming removed 0 bases from V and 1 base from J, with 10 bases in between. CDR3 in DNA: TGTGCCAGCAGCTTAGCGCCAGCGGGTTCCTACGAGCAGTACTTC. Translated, it gives CASSLAPAGSYEQYF. The full variable domain, in which reference TRBV7-2 and TRBJ2-7 provide the parts outside the CDR3, is GAGVSQSPSNKVTEKGKDVELRCDPISGHTALYWYRQSLGQGLEFLIYFQGNSAPDKSGLPSDRFSAERTGGSVSTLTIQRTQQEDSAVYLCASSLAPAGSYEQYFGPGTRLTVT.

The chain uses TRBV12-3 or TRBV12-4 and TRBJ1-3; TRBD1 matches at 8 bases. The CDR3 runs 16 residues. The V segment lost 7 bases and the J segment 4 bases; nucleotides outside the gene matches: 12. DNA for the CDR3: TGTGCCAGCACCGTTAGGGACAGGAGTTTAGGAAACACCATATATTTT. Amino acid sequence: CASTVRDRSLGNTIYF.

There are a few counts of this clonotype. The gene calls are TRBV27 and TRBJ2-1; 9 positions agree with TRBD2. This CDR3 is 16 amino acids long. Germline-derived CDR1 and CDR2 are MNHEY and SMNVEV (reference sequence). V lost 3 bases, J lost 0 bases, and 3 bases stayed unmatched. DNA for the CDR3: TGTGCCAGCAGTTTTCAGCGGGGGGCCTCCTACAATGAGCAGTTCTTC. Protein product: CASSFQRGASYNEQFF.

The chain recombines TRBV7-9 with TRBJ2-1; 9 bases match TRBD2. CDR3 length equals 15 residues. V was clipped by 5 bases and J by 4 bases; unmatched bases: 6. Germline CDR1 and CDR2: SEHNR and FQNEAQ (reference sequence). CDR3 sequence reads: CASSHLAGGYNEQFF. The CDR3 region has the DNA TGTGCCAGCAGCCATCTGGCGGGGGGGTACAATGAGCAGTTCTTC.

The genes are TRBV29-1 and TRBJ2-1; D is perhaps TRBD1 or TRBD2 (6 bases each). Germline V lookup: CDR1 SQVTM, CDR2 ANQGSEA. The CDR3 is 14 amino acids. V lost 3 bases, J lost 8 bases, and 17 bases lay in between. CDR3 sequence reads: CSVEWRGEGYEQFF. The CDR3, as DNA: TGCAGCGTTGAGTGGAGGGGGGAAGGTTATGAGCAGTTCTTC.

Concerning this clonotype: A much larger clone is a single base away; this may be a read error. This chain joins TRBV10-3 and TRBJ1-1; D is ambiguous. With 1 base removed from V and 4 bases from J, the gap between germline ends came to 7 bases. The CDR3 contains 13 residues. The germline V gene has CDR1 ENHRY and CDR2 SYGVKD. The CDR3 here is CAISELWVTEAFF. DNA for the CDR3: TGTGCCATCAGTGAGTTGTGGGTCACTGAAGCTTTCTTT.

This clonotype was picked up one time. The CDR3 loop reads CASSLADDRAINEKLFF. The CDR3 DNA sequence: TGTGCCAGCAGCTTGGCCGACGACAGGGCTATTAATGAAAAACTGTTTTTT. V usage is TRBV5-5 and J usage is TRBJ1-4; TRBD1 matches 7 bases. Germline V gene data show CDR1 as SGHKS and CDR2 as YYEKEE (reference sequence). CDR3 length: 17 amino acids. The V segment lost 0 bases and the J segment 4 bases; nucleotides outside the gene matches: 9.

The sample holds many counts of this clonotype. The CDR3 DNA sequence: TGTGCCAGCAGACACGTGGGACTAGCGGGGACACAGAGGGAGACCCAGTACTTC. Its protein product is CASRHVGLAGTQRETQYF. The V gene is TRBV6-2 or TRBV6-3, the J gene TRBJ2-5; 13 bases fit TRBD2. Trimming at V came to 6 bases and at J to 5 bases, leaving 15 bases not matched to a gene. CDR3 length: 18 residues. The germline gives CDR1 MNHEY, CDR2 SVGEGT.

This clonotype has just a few counts. V usage is TRBV28 and J usage is TRBJ1-1; D is unresolved. Germline loops: CDR1 MDHEN, CDR2 SYDVKM. Trimming pared 2 bases from V and 2 bases from J, leaving 9 bases between. This CDR3 region has 14 residues. This CDR3 is CASSLVIINTEAFF. The DNA for the CDR3 is TGTGCCAGCAGTTTAGTGATCATTAACACTGAAGCTTTCTTT.

A few counts support this clonotype. The gene calls are TRBV28 and TRBJ2-2; no firm D call. Germline CDR1 reads MDHEN; CDR2 reads SYDVKM. CDR3 size: 12 residues. Trimming took off 4 bases at V and 6 bases at J, with 6 bases between the two ends. The CDR3 spells CASSYGSGELFF. The DNA of the CDR3 is TGTGCCAGCAGTTATGGGTCCGGGGAGCTGTTTTTT.

The CDR3 here is CASSYSTGNWPQHF. The CDR3 DNA is TGTGCCAGCAGTTACTCGACAGGGAATTGGCCCCAGCATTTT. The chain carries TRBV6-6 and TRBJ1-5; 7 bases fit TRBD1. V gave up 0 bases and J gave up 9 bases; unmatched junction bases: 5. The CDR3 has 14 amino acids. Germline V CDR1 and CDR2: MNHNY, SVGAGI (reference sequence).

This clonotype was detected many times. V is TRBV11-3 and J is TRBJ2-7, with TRBD1 matching 9 bases. V dropped 5 bases and J dropped 7; count of bases not matched to a gene: 12. CDR1 SGHNT and CDR2 YENEEA come from the germline V gene. This CDR3 is built from 15 residues. The CDR3 DNA reads TGTGCCAGCAGCCCTAGTCGGGACAGGGCCGGAGAGCAGTACTTC. Translated: CASSPSRDRAGEQYF.

In its sample, this clonotype was seen a few times. The chain combines TRBV29-1 with TRBJ2-3; 10 bases are shared with TRBD2. V trimming: 5 bases; J trimming: 3 bases; junction bases outside the gene matches: 11. Germline V CDR1 and CDR2: SQVTM, ANQGSEA. The CDR3 sequence is 16 residues long. DNA for the CDR3: TGCAGCGTTCTCTATTTCACTAGCGGGGAGACAGATACGCAGTATTTT. Translated: CSVLYFTSGETDTQYF.

The chain couples TRBV28 to TRBJ2-2, with 11 bases lining up with TRBD2. Trimming cost V 7 bases and J 7 bases; bases outside gene matches: 8. Looked up from germline, CDR1 is MDHEN and CDR2 is SYDVKM. The CDR3 is 15 residues long. The CDR3 loop is CASTDSGGADGELFF. CDR3 DNA sequence: TGTGCCAGCACCGATAGCGGGGGGGCCGACGGGGAGCTGTTTTTT.

This clonotype appeared many times. The rearrangement links TRBV24-1 to TRBJ1-1, with D unclear. V shed 6 bases and J shed 7 bases, with 5 bases lying between them. Germline-derived CDR1 and CDR2 are KGHDR and SFDVKD. The CDR3 totals 10 residues. CDR3 bases: TGTGCCACCAGTAGAGTTGAAGCTTTCTTT. Amino acids: CATSRVEAFF.

The sample holds a few counts of this clonotype. This chain uses TRBV7-9 with TRBJ2-5; 8 nucleotides align to TRBD2. Germline trimming cut 1 base from V and 2 bases from J; bases unmatched to any gene: 6. Germline V gene sequence: CDR1 SEHNR, CDR2 FQNEAQ (reference sequence). This CDR3 has 16 residues. Written as DNA, the CDR3 is TGTGCCAGCAGCTTAGTGTCGGCTAGCGGGCAAGAGACCCAGTACTTC. This translates into CASSLVSASGQETQYF.

This clonotype was detected ten times or more. The rearrangement joins TRBV2 to TRBJ1-4; TRBD1 is a possible D gene (6 bases). Germline V lookup: CDR1 SNHLY, CDR2 FYNNEI. Trimming left V 2 bases short and J 8 bases short, with 15 bases between. The CDR3 has 15 amino acids. The chain's CDR3 is CASSESVTGGEKLFF. CDR3 nucleotides: TGTGCCAGCAGTGAAAGTGTGACAGGAGGGGAAAAACTGTTTTTT.

The chain is built from TRBV12-3 or TRBV12-4 and TRBJ2-3; D not resolved. V gave up 0 bases and J gave up 1 base, with 14 bases separating them. The CDR3 is 17 amino acids. CDR3 protein: CASSLAESQRGTDTQYF. DNA of the CDR3: TGTGCCAGCAGTTTAGCGGAGAGCCAACGGGGCACAGATACGCAGTATTTT.

V gene TRBV10-3 combines with J gene TRBJ2-1; D unresolved. Germline values: CDR1 ENHRY, CDR2 SYGVKD. V gave up 4 bases and J gave up 8 bases, with 24 bases separating them. The CDR3 loop spans 17 amino acids. The CDR3 DNA is TGTGCCATCAGTGGCGAGTACGGCACACCTAGGTCGGATGAGCAGTTCTTC. As protein: CAISGEYGTPRSDEQFF.

This clonotype was detected many times. The V gene is TRBV6-6, the J gene TRBJ2-2, with D possibly TRBD1 on 6 matching bases. The CDR3 spans 16 residues. CDR1 is MNHNY and CDR2 is SVGAGI in the germline V gene (reference sequence). V shed 6 bases and J shed 6 bases, with 20 bases lying between them. The CDR3 spells CASRNQGKERAGELFF. In DNA, the CDR3 is TGTGCCAGCAGAAACCAGGGGAAGGAGAGGGCCGGGGAGCTGTTTTTT.